This T cell receptor (beta chain) emerged from a study of beta chain features in type 1 diabetes. Points from the study as a whole: In these data, an HLA type influence on TCRB rearrangement remained unresolved.

Regarding this clone: The antigen is not known.

The isolated RNA, all of it, was reverse transcribed, so expressed TCRB transcripts were what got sequenced. Only in-frame clones appear in the TCRdb table, and some are missing; sequencing was by immunoSEQ multiplex PCR. Of around 240,000 clones in the sample, over 8.5% are singletons; the top ten hold just under 0.035%. Germline CDR1 SGHRS, CDR2 YFSETQ. Germline trimming cut 2 bases from V and 5 bases from J; bases unmatched to any gene: 12. The CDR3 is 16 residues long. V and J are TRBV5-1 and TRBJ2-5; 7 bases agree with TRBD2. The origin of this receptor is a woman younger than 30 in good health. The source material was naive CD4+ T cells from blood. The CDR3 loop is CASSFWRVASGETQYF. The CDR3 nucleotides are TGCGCCAGCAGCTTTTGGCGGGTGGCTAGCGGTGAGACCCAGTACTTC. The variable domain in full, completed from reference TRBV5-1 and TRBJ2-5, reads KAGVTQTPRYLIKTRGQQVTLSCSPISGHRSVSWYQQTPGQGLQFLFEYFSETQRNKGNFPGRFSGRQFSNSRSEMNVSTLELGDSALYLCASSFWRVASGETQYFGPGTRLLVL.